The present TCR beta chain was sequenced within a study of blood T cells in healthy people across ages. Per the germline V gene, CDR1 is SGHRS and CDR2 is YFSETQ. The CDR3 loop spans 13 amino acids. A sample-barcoded 5' primer and a J-beta primer mix were used in a second PCR of about 7 to 12 cycles. Each of the cDNA molecules was tagged by a template-switch adaptor with 12 random nucleotides. TCRdb reprocessed the 5' RACE reads via MiXCR and lists one record per CDR3 protein. The table lists about 1.5 million distinct CDR3 sequences, approximately 38% of them singletons. This clonotype was seen ten or more times. One end of the junction does not line up with germline, which may come from a read error.

The genes are TRBV5-1 and TRBJ2-5, with D tentatively TRBD2 (5 bases). Specimen: blood. The receptor was derived from a woman under 30 in good health. CDR3 sequence (DNA): TGTGCCAGCAGCGGCGGGCTTCGAGAGACCCAGTACTTC. This encodes CASSGGLRETQYF. The whole variable domain, remainder taken from reference TRBV5-1 and TRBJ2-5, is KAGVTQTPRYLIKTRGQQVTLSCSPISGHRSVSWYQQTPGQGLQFLFEYFSETQRNKGNFPGRFSGRQFSNSRSEMNVSTLELGDSALYLCASSGGLRETQYFGPGTRLLVL.